The present T cell receptor beta chain was sequenced within a study of cytomegalovirus exposure and HLA in healthy donors. The protocol was immunoSEQ multiplex PCR, while the TCRdb copy is restricted to in-frame clones and leaves out a portion. The sample lists over 50,000 clones; around 96% were seen once. V lost 0 bases to trimming and J lost 2 bases, with 11 bases between them. The CDR3 sequence is 16 residues long. From germline, CDR1 is LNHDA and CDR2 SQIVND (reference sequence). General observations from the study: Some TCR beta chains (around 180 of them) were listed as cytomegalovirus-associated.

For this clone: As yet, its antigen is unknown.

This receptor was identified in a woman aged 18-30 years in good health and CMV-seronegative. The sample was PBMCs. This rearrangement joins TRBV19 to TRBJ1-5; a possible D gene is TRBD1 (5 bases). DNA of the CDR3: TGTGCCAGTAGTATAGATTCCCCGGGGGGCAATCAGCCCCAGCATTTT. It encodes CASSIDSPGGNQPQHF.